The 12 T cell receptor beta chains below all came from one sample that was sequenced in a study of cytomegalovirus exposure and HLA in healthy donors. With 60 Vbeta and 13 Jbeta primers, the PCR was carried out. The repertoire was sequenced with immunoSEQ multiplex PCR; TCRdb's copy has only in-frame clones and lacks some. Altogether approximately 160,000 clones are present, roughly 85% being singletons, with the ten largest covering approximately 1.6%. The sequenced material came from PBMCs. The receptors come from a male donor in good health and CMV-seronegative.

The chain joins TRBV4-3 to TRBJ2-7, with 7 bases lining up with TRBD2. Germline V gene data show CDR1 as LGHNA and CDR2 as YSLEER. This CDR3 spans 14 amino acids. The junction had 3 bases not matched to a gene; V was cut back by 1 base and J by 3 bases. The CDR3 coding sequence is TGCGCCAGCAGCCAAGGGGAGGGACGCTACGAGCAGTACTTC. Translated: CASSQGEGRYEQYF.

The gene calls are TRBV28 and TRBJ2-7, with TRBD2 identical over 13 bases. The CDR3 has 14 amino acids. Germline assignment: CDR1 MDHEN and CDR2 SYDVKM. V lost 7 bases and J lost 6; bases outside the gene matches: 6. The chain's CDR3 is CASTTSGRGGEQYF. The CDR3, as DNA: TGTGCCAGCACCACTAGCGGGAGGGGCGGCGAGCAGTACTTC.

This chain joins TRBV11-3 and TRBJ1-1, with 10 bases identical to TRBD1. J was trimmed by 3 bases and V by 5 bases; bases with no gene match: 9. CDR3 length: 16 residues. Germline V gene data show CDR1 as SGHNT and CDR2 as YENEEA. The CDR3 sequence: CASSPHWGQGYTEAFF. The CDR3 nucleotides read TGTGCCAGCAGCCCACATTGGGGACAGGGGTACACTGAAGCTTTCTTT.

The chain couples TRBV7-9 to TRBJ1-1; possibly TRBD1 for D (5 bases). Germline values: CDR1 SEHNR, CDR2 FQNEAQ (reference sequence). The CDR3 is 13 amino acids. The V and J ends lost 5 bases and 10 bases respectively, with 17 bases between them. The CDR3 loop is CASSPGIGPRAFF. CDR3 in DNA: TGTGCCAGCAGCCCAGGGATAGGTCCGAGAGCTTTCTTT.

The chain carries TRBV5-6 and TRBJ1-6, with D possibly TRBD1 on 6 matching bases. The V and J ends lost 3 bases and 9 bases respectively, with 19 bases between them. Germline loops: CDR1 SGHDT, CDR2 YYEEEE. The CDR3 covers 16 residues. CDR3 protein: CASSSAVSGAVSPLHF. As DNA, the CDR3 is TGTGCCAGCAGCTCCGCGGTGTCAGGGGCAGTTTCACCCCTCCACTTT.

The chain uses TRBV28 and TRBJ2-1; possible D gene TRBD1, 5 bases. The V and J ends lost 8 bases and 5 bases respectively, with 22 bases between them. This CDR3 is built from 16 residues. Germline CDR1 is MDHEN and CDR2 is SYDVKM. CDR3 bases: TGTGCCAGCCAGGGTCTTACCGAACCAAGGCACAATGAGCAGTTCTTC. This sequence encodes CASQGLTEPRHNEQFF.

The gene calls are TRBV21-1 and TRBJ2-1; the table assigns TRBD2, which was not confirmed against the DNA. TRBV21-1 is a pseudogene locus. This CDR3 is built from 18 residues. CDR3 amino acids: CASRTPRCVGSGYNEQFF. CDR3 in DNA: TGTGCCAGCAGAACTCCTAGGTGCGTCGGGAGCGGCTACAATGAGCAGTTCTTC.

The V gene is TRBV7-2, the J gene TRBJ1-3, with 10 bases fitting TRBD1. The CDR3 spans 14 residues. Germline CDR1 reads SGHTA; CDR2 reads FQGNSA. V lost 5 bases to trimming and J lost 7 bases; unmatched junction nucleotides: 5. CDR3 region: CASSHLTGGNTIYF. The CDR3 DNA sequence: TGTGCCAGCAGCCACCTGACAGGGGGCAACACCATATATTTT.

V is TRBV7-9 and J is TRBJ2-5; TRBD1 agrees at 10 bases. The J segment lost 0 bases and the V segment lost 3 bases, leaving 1 base of the junction unmatched. This CDR3 has 15 amino acids. The germline CDR1 and CDR2 sequences are SEHNR and FQNEAQ (reference sequence). CDR3 residues: CASSLGQGYQETQYF. Written as DNA, the CDR3 is TGTGCCAGCAGCTTGGGACAGGGGTACCAAGAGACCCAGTACTTC.

The chain employs TRBV7-9 and TRBJ1-2; TRBD1 might be the D (5 bases). The germline V gene encodes CDR1 SEHNR and CDR2 FQNEAQ (reference sequence). This CDR3 contains 14 residues. V lost 3 bases to trimming and J lost 0 bases, with 8 bases between them. CDR3 loop: CASSFRESNYGYTF. DNA for the CDR3: TGTGCCAGCAGCTTCAGGGAATCTAACTATGGCTACACCTTC.

The chain uses TRBV5-5 and TRBJ1-6, with D possibly TRBD1 on 5 matching bases. Trimming cost V 0 bases and J 8 bases, with 12 bases left between them. Germline CDR1 SGHKS, CDR2 YYEKEE (reference sequence). The CDR3 is 15 amino acids. The CDR3 sequence: CASSLEDLGDSPLHF. The CDR3 DNA follows: TGTGCCAGCAGCTTGGAAGATCTAGGGGATTCACCCCTCCACTTT.

This chain uses TRBV9 with TRBJ2-2; unclear D gene. Deletions cut 0 bases from V and 4 bases from J, with 10 bases between. Germline assignment: CDR1 SGDLS and CDR2 YYNGEE. The CDR3 is 15 amino acids. The CDR3 here is CASSVAGFRTGELFF. In DNA, the CDR3 is TGTGCCAGCAGCGTAGCGGGTTTCCGCACCGGGGAGCTGTTTTTT. The whole variable domain, filled in from reference TRBV9 and TRBJ2-2, reads DSGVTQTPKHLITATGQRVTLRCSPRSGDLSVYWYQQSLDQGLQFLIQYYNGEERAKGNILERFSAQQFPDLHSELNLSSLELGDSALYFCASSVAGFRTGELFFGEGSRLTVL.